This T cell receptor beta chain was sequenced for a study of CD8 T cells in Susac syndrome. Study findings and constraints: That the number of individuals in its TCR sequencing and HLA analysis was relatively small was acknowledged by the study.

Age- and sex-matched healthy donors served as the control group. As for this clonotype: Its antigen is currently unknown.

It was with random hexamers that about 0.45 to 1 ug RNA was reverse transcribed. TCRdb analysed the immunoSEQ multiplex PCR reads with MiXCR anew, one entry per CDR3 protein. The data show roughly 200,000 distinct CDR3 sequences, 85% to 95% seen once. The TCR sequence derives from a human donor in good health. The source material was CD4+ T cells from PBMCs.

The CDR3 region is CAIRGLTSETQYF. In DNA form, the CDR3 reads TGTGCCATCAGGGGCCTAACATCAGAGACCCAGTACTTC. The V call is TRBV10-3, the J call TRBJ2-5, with unresolved D. Trimming cost V 6 bases and J 4 bases, with 12 bases left between them. Germline loops: CDR1 ENHRY, CDR2 SYGVKD. This CDR3 contains 13 residues.